This TCR beta chain is drawn from a study of cytomegalovirus exposure and HLA in healthy donors. V lost 4 bases and J 2 bases, leaving 17 bases between the germline ends. The CDR3 is 16 amino acids. Germline V gene sequence: CDR1 LGHNA, CDR2 YSLEER. Primers included in the PCR were 60 Vbeta and 13 Jbeta primers. TCRdb's table, derived via immunoSEQ multiplex PCR, lists solely in-frame clones and lacks some. The sample consists of 90,000 to 100,000 clones, about 80% of them appearing once. This clonotype originated in a woman aged 55-70 years in good health and CMV-seronegative. The chain employs TRBV4-3 and TRBJ1-1, with D possibly being TRBD1 (5 bases). Sequencing was done on a sample of PBMCs. Written as DNA, the CDR3 is TGCGCCAGCAGCCCCATGGGGGGGATACCCAACACTGAAGCTTTCTTT. Protein product: CASSPMGGIPNTEAFF.